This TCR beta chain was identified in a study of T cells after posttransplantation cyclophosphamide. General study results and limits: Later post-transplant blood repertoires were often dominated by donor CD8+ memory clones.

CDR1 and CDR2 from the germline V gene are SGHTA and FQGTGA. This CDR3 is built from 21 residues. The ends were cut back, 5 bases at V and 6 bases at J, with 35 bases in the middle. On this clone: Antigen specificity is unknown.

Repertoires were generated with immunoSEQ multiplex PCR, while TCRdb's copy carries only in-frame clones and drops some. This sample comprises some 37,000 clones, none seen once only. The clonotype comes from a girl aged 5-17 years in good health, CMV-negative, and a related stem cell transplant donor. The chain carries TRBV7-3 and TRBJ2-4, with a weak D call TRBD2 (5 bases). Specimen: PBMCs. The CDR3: CASSPTLMGSGLSSRRNIQYF. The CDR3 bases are TGTGCCAGCAGCCCGACTCTCATGGGCTCCGGACTCTCCAGTCGGAGAAACATTCAGTACTTC.